This T cell receptor beta chain is drawn from a study of cytomegalovirus exposure and HLA in healthy donors (dated by TCRdb to 2016 to 2017). General notes on the study: An earlier analysis of under 600 of the donors reported about 290 Gb of sequence data and some 120 million unique TCR beta sequences from 190 million or so T cells. Donor age, sex, ethnicity and CMV serostatus were collected together with the repertoire data. Five DR-DQ haplotypes were handled as single units for association and clustering because linkage in the cohort was strong. Among the approximately 400 genotyped donors, roughly 80% belonged to the genetic ancestry cluster associated with self-reported Caucasian donors. Typing coverage varied by locus: 629-630 donors for A, B, C, DRB1 and DQB1; approximately 500 for DQA1; more than 600 for DPA1; under 490 for DPB1. A later genetic analysis used genome-wide SNP genotypes for about 65% of the roughly 700 donors, treating that subset as a discovery cohort. The study aimed to test whether signatures of past pathogen exposure could be identified by cataloging public T cell receptors. Along with the approximately 650-subject first cohort, a separate validation cohort of some 130 different subjects was used. A later analysis re-examined previously published TCR beta repertoires from roughly 650 donors and added high-resolution HLA genotyping to investigate patterns of TCR occurrence. Every repertoire in the discovery cohort had been generated on one and the same sequencing platform. To predict cytomegalovirus infection status, the study combined high-throughput TCR immunosequencing, statistical association of individual TCRs with disease status, and machine learning. On average, roughly 250,000 unique TCR beta nucleotide sequences were sequenced per donor among several hundred genotyped donors of the cohort, with roughly 18% of those sequences being non-productive. The T cell repertoires of 700 or so subjects were profiled by immunosequencing and related to cytomegalovirus serostatus. To decide whether each TCR beta V gene segment behaved as functional or pseudogenic, an earlier analysis of some 600 of the donors relied on high-throughput TCR beta sequencing. Both class I and class II loci were covered by HLA typing, at four-digit resolution. An early release that covered 500 to 800 HLA-typed donors contained approximately 290 gigabases of sequencing data and tens of millions of unique TCR sequences. Rather than using new phenotypic data, the later analysis identified candidate immune exposures from TCR beta sequences and from how often those sequences occurred across donors.

Findings and caveats that apply to the study as a whole: Roughly uniform sequencing depth across donors was assumed in presence/absence analyses, although this assumption may not hold. The study gave a list of 150 to 200 TCR beta chains associated with cytomegalovirus. Strong co-occurrence of HLA alleles, especially DR and DQ, made assigning TCR associations to individual alleles difficult. According to a later analysis, parvovirus B19, influenza, CMV and Epstein-Barr virus appeared linked to several top co-occurrence clusters. In a later genetic analysis, fewer N-insertions in productive TCRs were reported among donors in an Asian-associated ancestry cluster than the approximately 670-donor mean. In vitro tests confirmed that a few of the cytomegalovirus-associated TCR beta chains recognize cytomegalovirus antigens. For the cohort, immune exposure information was limited to CMV serostatus. In a later analysis, TCR association rates were found to vary across HLA loci, with the most associated TCRs seen for DRB1 alleles and the fewest for HLA-C alleles. At a false discovery rate of 0.05, a later analysis linked around 15,000 TCR beta sequences to specific HLA alleles. In an earlier analysis of some 500 of the donors, most TCR beta V segments appeared in productive rearrangements about 87% or about 30% of the time, broadly matching IMGT annotations. A later analysis found that HLA-associated TCR beta chains were more clonally expanded and had lower generation probabilities than equally common non-associated chains. According to a later analysis, most CMV-associated TCR beta chains appeared to be HLA-restricted, and the HLA associations seemed to be driven largely by CMV exposure. Cytomegalovirus status was reported to be diagnosed by the classifier with high specificity and sensitivity in both the original and validation cohorts. Because counts were too low, 15 to 20 rarely observed V segments, including chromosome 9 orphons, were left out of the earlier analysis of approximately 500 of the donors. Most TCR sequences were observed very rarely across donors, whereas some public TCRs were present in many individuals. V-gene and J-gene trimming of TCR beta chains was associated with a missense DCLRE1C variant in a later genetic analysis, and the association was replicated in an independent cohort. A further reported finding was that TCR beta sequences accurately predicted the HLA-A and HLA-B alleles for most subjects in the first cohort. Because HLA typing was unavailable for some donors at each locus, only the typed subset was used in association tests. Correlated functional status among segregating V segments might be attributable to linkage disequilibrium, but an unknown experimental factor could not be ruled out. In this cohort, only TCR beta chains were sequenced, and detectable features were limited by the absence of alpha or paired-chain data. A cluster of highly shared sequence variants was judged likely to be a technical artifact of the sequencing pipeline. It was suggested by the authors that the approach could potentially be generalized to other disease states and immunological phenotypes. Because the 87-base-pair reads could not distinguish some IMGT-functional V segments, including TRBV6-2 and TRBV6-3, those segments were excluded.

Library generation was performed with the immunoSEQ multiplex PCR assay. A mixture of 60 forward primers for TCR Vbeta segments and 13 reverse primers for TCR Jbeta segments was used in the multiplex PCR. Amplification of the CDR3 region of rearranged TCR beta genes was performed with a multiplex PCR assay on genomic DNA. Amplified TCR beta libraries were sequenced as 87-base-pair reads on the Illumina HiSeq System. The authors' pipeline ran thus. A later analysis tallied tens of millions of unique TCR beta chains across the 640 or so repertoires, and around 9.9 million of those chains were shared by two or more donors. To remove PCR and sequencing errors, raw reads were error-corrected and collapsed into unique sequences using a nearest-neighbor algorithm that merged closely related sequences. V, D and J gene segments were assigned by aligning CDR3 sequences to IMGT reference sequences. For a sequence to be retained, at least a six-nucleotide match to both a V gene segment and a J gene segment was required. A rearrangement counted as productive if the CDR3 had no stop codons and remained in frame with V and J, and every other rearrangement counted as non-productive. Following IMGT convention, CDR3 was defined as the stretch from the second conserved V-encoded cysteine to the conserved J-encoded phenylalanine. In an earlier analysis of roughly 610 of the donors, sequences lacking an unambiguous match to a single V gene segment were excluded. An earlier analysis of roughly 590 of the donors called V segments functional above 56.7% productive rearrangements and segregating when the between-donor standard deviation exceeded 5%. A statistical classification framework was built for diagnosing cytomegalovirus status from the catalog of TCR beta chain sequences. In a later analysis, V and J genes were assigned by comparing TCR nucleotide sequences against IMGT/GENE-DB human TR gene sequences. In a later analysis, CDR3 sequences and most-parsimonious VDJ recombination scenarios were assigned using the TCRdist pipeline. A later analysis defined each TCR beta chain by its CDR3 amino acid sequence plus V-gene family, and excluded reads lacking a unique V-gene family. A later analysis removed roughly 590 highly shared, low-generation-probability nucleotide sequences to deal with suspected cross-contamination and a sequencing artifact. A later analysis calculated a clonal expansion index for each public chain from normalized within-repertoire ranks of inferred template counts. A later analysis computed generation probabilities with a VDJ recombination model fitted to out-of-frame rearrangements, and checked the results against IGoR. In a later analysis, TCR-TCR, TCR-HLA and TCR-CMV co-occurrence was scored with hypergeometric tests, and a repertoire-size bias correction was applied to TCR pairs. A later analysis estimated false discovery rates by permuting HLA or CMV assignments 20 times. In a later analysis, co-occurring TCRs were grouped using DBSCAN, with TCRdist sequence similarity added in when clustering inside HLA-allele-positive subsets. Repertoires with fewer than 30,000 or more than 120,000 public chains were left out of co-occurrence clustering, as were five repertoires with anomalous nucleotide sharing. As stored in TCRdb, this immuneACCESS dataset retains in-frame rearrangements with V and J assigned. A fraction of the clones does not appear; measured against another copy, unresolved V genes explain less than half of the discrepancy, and the remainder lacks a known reason. The D gene and trimming were derived from the DNA, and the V and J assignments and clone size from that table. The sample contains approximately 85,000 clones, approximately 56% of them found a single time. The ten largest clones take up around 5% of the sample.

The cohort comprised 670 or so healthy bone marrow donors. At the time of sampling, every cohort member was nominally healthy, though immune exposures that went unrecorded were likely present. The donor tested CMV seropositive and was one of the 289 seropositive cohort members. A peripheral blood sample was provided by each donor, and peripheral blood mononuclear cells were used for TCR beta sequencing. Genomic DNA was extracted from the blood cell samples with the Qiagen DNeasy Blood Extraction Kit. Inclusive of the bounding cysteine and phenylalanine, the CDR3 is 15 residues long. Only the CDR3 portion is preserved as DNA: 45 bases, with reading frame beginning at the first base. Reading the germline V gene gives CDR1 SGHVS and CDR2 FQNEAQ. V loses 0 bases of germline sequence and J loses 4 bases, and the interval between the two ends is 12 bases. Of note for this clone: The antigen it binds to is not known. One base away there is no much larger clone; base qualities are not given.

The sample taken for sequencing was PBMCs. The V gene is TRBV7-8 and the J gene is TRBJ1-2; the D gene identity is not certain. The sequence came from a woman between 25 and 40 years old in good health and CMV-seropositive. This receptor has the CDR3 CASSLAKRAPYGYTF. The nucleotide sequence is given as TGTGCCAGCAGCTTAGCGAAGAGGGCTCCCTATGGCTACACCTTC.